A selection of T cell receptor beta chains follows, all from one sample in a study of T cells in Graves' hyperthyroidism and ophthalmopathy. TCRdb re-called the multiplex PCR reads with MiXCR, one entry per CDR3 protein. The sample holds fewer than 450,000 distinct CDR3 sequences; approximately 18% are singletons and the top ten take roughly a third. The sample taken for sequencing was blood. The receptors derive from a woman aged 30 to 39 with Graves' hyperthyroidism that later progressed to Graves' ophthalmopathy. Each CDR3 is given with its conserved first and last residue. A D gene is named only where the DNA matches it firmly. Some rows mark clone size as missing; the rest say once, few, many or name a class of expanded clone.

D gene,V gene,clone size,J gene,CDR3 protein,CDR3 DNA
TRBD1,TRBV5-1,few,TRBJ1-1,CASTVGTGWSTEAFF,TGCGCCAGCACGGTGGGGACAGGGTGGAGCACTGAAGCTTTCTTT
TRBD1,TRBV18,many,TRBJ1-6,CASSPVNRGGSYNSPLHF,TGTGCCAGCTCACCGGTGAACAGGGGAGGTTCCTATAATTCACCCCTCCACTTT
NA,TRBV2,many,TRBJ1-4,CASSPLTTTNEKLFF,TGTGCCAGCAGCCCATTGACAACAACTAATGAAAAACTGTTTTTT
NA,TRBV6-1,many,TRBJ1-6,CASKQGWRDNSPLHF,TGTGCCAGCAAGCAGGGTTGGAGGGATAATTCACCCCTCCACTTT
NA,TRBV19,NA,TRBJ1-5,CASSYVDTNQPQHF,TGTGCCAGTAGCTATGTGGACACCAATCAGCCCCAGCATTTT
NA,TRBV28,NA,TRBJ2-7,CASSLSLGGSYEQYF,TGTGCCAGCAGTTTATCCCTAGGGGGGTCCTACGAGCAGTACTTC
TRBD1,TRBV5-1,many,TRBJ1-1,CASSLEFGTDEAFF,TGCGCCAGCAGCTTGGAATTCGGGACAGATGAAGCTTTCTTT
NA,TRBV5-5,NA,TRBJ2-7,CASSFWDYEQYF,TGTGCCAGCAGCTTTTGGGACTACGAGCAGTACTTC
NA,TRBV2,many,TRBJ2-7,CASSDSRSYEQYF,TGTGCCAGCAGTGATTCAAGGTCTTACGAGCAGTACTTC
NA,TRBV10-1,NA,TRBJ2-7,CASSGPGVGEQYF,TGCGCCAGCAGTGGACCAGGGGTGGGGGAGCAGTACTTC
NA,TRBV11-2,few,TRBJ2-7,CASSFWSGSHPLKGYEQYF,TGTGCCAGCAGCTTTTGGTCCGGCAGCCACCCCTTGAAGGGCTACGAGCAGTACTTC
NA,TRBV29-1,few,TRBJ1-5,CSAMVGDGGQPQHF,TGCAGCGCCATGGTCGGGGATGGAGGTCAGCCCCAGCATTTT
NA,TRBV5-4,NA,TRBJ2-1,CASSLVWGVADEQFF,TGTGCCAGCAGCTTGGTTTGGGGAGTAGCCGATGAGCAGTTCTTC
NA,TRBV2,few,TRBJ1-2,CASSGGLVSYYGYTF,TGTGCCAGCAGTGGGGGGTTAGTCTCCTACTATGGCTACACCTTC
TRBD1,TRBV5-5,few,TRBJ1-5,CASSLEGGLGQPQHF,TGTGCCAGCAGCTTGGAAGGGGGCTTGGGTCAGCCCCAGCATTTT
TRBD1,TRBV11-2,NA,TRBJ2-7,CASSRTGTGIYEQYF,TGTGCCAGCAGCCGTACCGGGACAGGGATCTACGAGCAGTACTTC
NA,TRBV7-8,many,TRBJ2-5,CASLTSRSQETQYF,TGTGCCAGCTTAACAAGTCGTTCCCAAGAGACCCAGTACTTC
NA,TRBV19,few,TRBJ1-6,CASSISSVGSPLHF,TGTGCCAGTAGTATATCGTCAGTTGGGTCACCCCTCCACTTT
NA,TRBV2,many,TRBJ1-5,CASSEGSNQPQHF,TGTGCCAGCAGTGAAGGTAGCAATCAGCCCCAGCATTTT
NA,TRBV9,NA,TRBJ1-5,CASSLSDSYQPQHF,TGTGCCAGCAGCCTATCGGACAGTTATCAGCCCCAGCATTTT
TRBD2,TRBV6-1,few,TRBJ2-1,CASSEYAGTSGSNEQFF,TGTGCCAGCAGTGAATATGCCGGGACTAGCGGCTCCAATGAGCAGTTCTTC
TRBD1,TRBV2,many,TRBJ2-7,CASLIAGTGGSYEQYF,TGTGCCAGCCTCATTGCCGGGACAGGGGGCTCCTACGAGCAGTACTTC
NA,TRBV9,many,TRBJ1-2,CASSSSGGRVYGYTF,TGTGCCAGCAGCAGTTCGGGGGGGCGAGTCTATGGCTACACCTTC
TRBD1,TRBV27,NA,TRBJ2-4,CASTRDRVSAKNIQYF,TGTGCCAGCACCCGAGACAGGGTTTCGGCCAAAAACATTCAGTACTTC
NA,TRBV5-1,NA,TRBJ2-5,CASSKTGFPAETQYF,TGCGCCAGCAGCAAGACGGGGTTCCCGGCGGAGACCCAGTACTTC
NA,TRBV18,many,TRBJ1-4,CASSPRQGPEEKLFF,TGTGCCAGCTCACCACGTCAGGGCCCCGAGGAAAAACTGTTTTTT
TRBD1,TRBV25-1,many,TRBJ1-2,CASSADRSNYGYTF,TGTGCCAGCAGTGCGGACAGGAGCAACTATGGCTACACCTTC
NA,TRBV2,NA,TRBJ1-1,CVSSRDIGGSEAFF,TGTGTCAGCAGCCGGGACATAGGAGGATCTGAAGCTTTCTTC
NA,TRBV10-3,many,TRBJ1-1,CAISEIGVRWNTEAFF,TGTGCCATCAGTGAGATAGGGGTACGTTGGAACACTGAAGCTTTCTTT